This T cell receptor beta chain appears in the sequencing data of a study of blood T cells in healthy people across ages. For the second PCR, which ran for about 7 to 11 cycles, a sample-barcoded 5' primer and a J-beta primer mix were used. TCRdb re-called the 5' RACE reads with MiXCR, one entry per CDR3 protein. The sample holds nearly 800,000 distinct CDR3 sequences, 20% to 25% seen once. V shed 7 bases and J shed 2 bases, with 14 bases lying between them. The V gene's germline CDR1 is SGDLS and CDR2 YYNGEE. This CDR3 has 14 amino acids. These data were also filed under a second study, of T cells of mothers and their children.

Input material: blood. The chain joins TRBV9 to TRBJ2-3; possibly TRBD2 for D (6 bases). The clonotype originates from a boy aged 5-17 years in good health. This chain's CDR3 is CASAVGGSTDTQYF. The CDR3 DNA follows: TGTGCCAGCGCCGTGGGGGGTTCCACAGATACGCAGTATTTT. The full variable domain, rest sourced from reference TRBV9 and TRBJ2-3, is DSGVTQTPKHLITATGQRVTLRCSPRSGDLSVYWYQQSLDQGLQFLIQYYNGEERAKGNILERFSAQQFPDLHSELNLSSLELGDSALYFCASAVGGSTDTQYFGPGTRLTVL.